This T cell receptor beta chain was profiled in a study of T cells after yellow fever vaccination. TCRdb re-analysed the 5' RACE reads in MiXCR, keeping a single row per CDR3 protein. Altogether approximately 550,000 distinct CDR3 sequences are present, over 15% being singletons, with the ten largest covering roughly an eighth. The CDR3 runs to 12 residues. The V end lost 6 bases, the J end lost 9 bases, and 12 bases lay between the germline ends. The germline CDR1 and CDR2 sequences are SEHNR and FQNEAQ (reference sequence). This sample comprised PBMCs, obtained 15 days after the yellow fever booster vaccination. This chain links TRBV7-9 with TRBJ2-1; the D gene is possibly TRBD2 (6 bases). The TCR comes from a young man who received the YFV17D yellow fever vaccine. As DNA, the CDR3 is TGTGCCAGCAGGGGCGGGAATTTTGAGCAGTTCTTC. This sequence encodes CASRGGNFEQFF.